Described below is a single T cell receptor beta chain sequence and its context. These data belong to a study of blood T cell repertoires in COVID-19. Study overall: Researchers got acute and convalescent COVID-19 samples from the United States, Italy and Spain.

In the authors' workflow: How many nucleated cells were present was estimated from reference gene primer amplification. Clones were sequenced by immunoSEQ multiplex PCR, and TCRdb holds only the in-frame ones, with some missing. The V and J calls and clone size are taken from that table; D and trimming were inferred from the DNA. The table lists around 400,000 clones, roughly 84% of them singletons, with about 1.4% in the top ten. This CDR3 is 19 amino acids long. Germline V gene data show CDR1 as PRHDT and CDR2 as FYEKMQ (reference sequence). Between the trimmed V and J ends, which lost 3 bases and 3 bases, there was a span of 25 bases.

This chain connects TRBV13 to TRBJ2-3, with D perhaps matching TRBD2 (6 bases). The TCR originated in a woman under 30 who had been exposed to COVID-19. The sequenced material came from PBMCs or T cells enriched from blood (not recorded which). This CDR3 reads CASSFTGSTSFVATDTQYF. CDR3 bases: TGTGCCAGCAGCTTCACGGGATCTACTAGCTTCGTAGCGACAGATACGCAGTATTTT.